One T cell receptor (beta chain) is described in this entry. The antigen this receptor binds is unknown. No qualities accompany the bases; no much larger clone lies one base away. The library was generated by the immunoSEQ multiplex PCR assay. A mixture of 60 forward primers for TCR Vbeta segments and 13 reverse primers for TCR Jbeta segments was used in the multiplex PCR. The CDR3 region of rearranged TCR beta genes was amplified from genomic DNA with a multiplex PCR assay. On the Illumina HiSeq System, the amplified TCR beta libraries were sequenced as 87-base-pair reads. The paper's data handling went like this. In a later analysis, some 80 million unique TCR beta chains were counted across the approximately 670 repertoires, and roughly 10 million of these chains were shared by at least two donors. To remove PCR and sequencing errors, raw reads were error-corrected and collapsed into unique sequences using a nearest-neighbor algorithm that merged closely related sequences. To assign V, D and J gene segments, CDR3 sequences were aligned to IMGT reference sequences. Each retained sequence needed at least a six-nucleotide match to both a V gene segment and a J gene segment. Rearrangements were called productive when the CDR3 lacked stop codons and stayed in frame with V and J; all others were non-productive. Following IMGT convention, CDR3 was defined as the stretch from the second conserved V-encoded cysteine up to the conserved J-encoded phenylalanine. Sequences without an unambiguous match to a single V gene segment were excluded from the earlier analysis of 450 to 750 of the donors. In an earlier analysis of some 590 of the donors, V segments were called functional above 56.7% productive rearrangements and were called segregating when the between-donor standard deviation exceeded 5%. To diagnose cytomegalovirus status from the catalog of TCR beta chain sequences, a statistical classification framework was built. A later analysis assigned V and J genes by comparing TCR nucleotide sequences with IMGT/GENE-DB human TR gene sequences. The TCRdist pipeline was used in a later analysis to assign CDR3 sequences and most-parsimonious VDJ recombination scenarios. In a later analysis, each TCR beta chain was defined by its CDR3 amino acid sequence together with its V-gene family, and reads without a unique V-gene family were excluded. In a later analysis, 550 to 650 highly shared, low-generation-probability nucleotide sequences were removed to address suspected cross-contamination and a sequencing artifact. A later analysis calculated a clonal expansion index for each public chain from normalized within-repertoire ranks of inferred template counts. Generation probabilities in a later analysis came from a VDJ recombination model fitted to out-of-frame rearrangements, and those results were checked against IGoR. Hypergeometric tests were used in a later analysis to score TCR-TCR, TCR-HLA and TCR-CMV co-occurrence, with a repertoire-size bias correction applied to the TCR pairs. False discovery rates were estimated in a later analysis by permuting HLA or CMV assignments 20 times. In a later analysis, co-occurring TCRs were grouped using DBSCAN, and TCRdist sequence similarity was added for clustering within HLA-allele-positive subsets. Repertoires with fewer than 30,000 or more than 120,000 public chains, plus five repertoires with anomalous nucleotide sharing, were excluded from co-occurrence clustering. What TCRdb holds here is the immuneACCESS table cut down to in-frame rearrangements. Part of the clones is not present; checked against another copy, under half of the missing clones reflect an unresolved V gene, and the others are unexplained. That table furnishes V, J and clone size, whereas the DNA furnished D and trimming. For this sample the table gives about 130,000 clones, of which 80% were detected only once. The top ten clonotypes cover about 2.2% of the sample.

These data are taken from a study of cytomegalovirus exposure and HLA in healthy donors (TCRdb year 2017). Background on the whole study: An earlier analysis of approximately 640 of the donors reported about 250 Gb of sequence data and roughly 110 million unique TCR beta sequences from 150 million to 200 million T cells. In a later genetic analysis, genome-wide SNP genotypes for about three fifths of the roughly 670 donors were used, and that subset was treated as a discovery cohort. An earlier analysis of around 580 of the donors used high-throughput TCR beta sequencing to judge whether each TCR beta V gene segment behaved as functional or pseudogenic. The study profiled the T cell repertoires of under 700 subjects by immunosequencing and related them to cytomegalovirus serostatus. Besides the first cohort of 666 subjects, a separate validation cohort made up of 120 different subjects was used. Every repertoire in the discovery cohort had been generated on one and the same sequencing platform. The aim of the study was to test whether cataloging public T cell receptors could identify signatures of past pathogen exposure. Donor age, sex, ethnicity and CMV serostatus were compiled alongside the repertoire data. Rather than using new phenotypic data, the later analysis identified candidate immune exposures from TCR beta sequences and from how often those sequences occurred across donors. Class I and class II HLA loci were covered by the typing at four-digit resolution. Four or five DR-DQ haplotypes were handled as single units for association and clustering, since linkage in the cohort was strong. The number of donors typed differed by locus, with roughly 620-640 for A, B, C, DRB1 and DQB1, roughly 550 for DQA1, 600 to 610 for DPA1, and around 460 for DPB1. An early release covering about 600 HLA-typed donors comprised about 310 gigabases of sequencing data and 65 million to 100 million unique TCR sequences. Among about 360 genotyped donors of the cohort, an average of 235,054 unique TCR beta nucleotide sequences were sequenced per donor, around 20% of them non-productive. Among the 398 genotyped donors, approximately 77% belonged to the genetic ancestry cluster associated with self-reported Caucasian donors. To study patterns of TCR occurrence, a later analysis re-analyzed previously published TCR beta repertoires from 666 donors and added high-resolution HLA genotyping. To predict cytomegalovirus infection status, the study brought together high-throughput TCR immunosequencing, statistical association of individual TCRs with disease status, and machine learning.

The CDR3 has 15 amino acids, counting the end cysteine and phenylalanine. Of the read, only the CDR3 DNA is kept; its 45 bases are in frame from base 1. Trimming takes 5 bases from V and 4 bases from J, and the germline ends sit 17 bases apart. For CDR1 and CDR2, the germline V gene lists SGHVS and FQNEAQ. In total, roughly 670 healthy bone marrow donors made up the cohort. All cohort members were sampled while nominally healthy, although unrecorded immune exposures were likely present. The donor was CMV seronegative and belonged to the group of roughly 330 seronegative cohort members. A peripheral blood sample was collected from each donor, and TCR beta sequencing was performed on peripheral blood mononuclear cells. The Qiagen DNeasy Blood Extraction Kit was used to extract genomic DNA from the blood cell samples. Beyond this particular receptor, the publication reports: Some IMGT-functional V segments, including TRBV6-2 and TRBV6-3, could not be distinguished by the 87-base-pair reads and were therefore excluded. Several of the top co-occurrence clusters appeared to be linked to parvovirus B19, influenza, CMV and Epstein-Barr virus, according to a later analysis. Specific HLA alleles were associated with 15,000 to 20,000 TCR beta sequences at a false discovery rate of 0.05 in a later analysis. Cytomegalovirus status was reported to be diagnosed by the classifier with high specificity and sensitivity in both the original and validation cohorts. A few of the identified cytomegalovirus-associated TCR beta chains were confirmed in vitro to be specific for cytomegalovirus antigens. In a later analysis, the rate of TCR association differed among HLA loci, with DRB1 alleles having the most associated TCRs and HLA-C alleles having the fewest. Across donors, most TCR sequences were observed very rarely, whereas some public TCRs were present in many individuals. Because counts were too low, fewer than 20 rarely observed V segments, including chromosome 9 orphons, were excluded from the earlier analysis of a few hundred of the donors. The authors suggested that the approach could potentially be generalized to other disease states and immunological phenotypes. In this cohort, only TCR beta chains were sequenced, and detectable features were limited by the absence of alpha or paired-chain data. Presence/absence analyses assumed roughly uniform sequencing depth across donors, an assumption that may not hold. Linkage disequilibrium might explain the correlated functional status among segregating V segments, but an unknown experimental factor could not be excluded. Most CMV-associated TCR beta chains appeared to be HLA-restricted in a later analysis, and the HLA associations seemed to be driven largely by CMV exposure. Compared with equally common non-associated chains, HLA-associated TCR beta chains in a later analysis were more clonally expanded and had lower generation probabilities. A further reported finding was that TCR beta sequences accurately predicted the HLA-A and HLA-B alleles for most subjects in the first cohort. The sequencing pipeline was judged likely to have produced a cluster of highly shared sequence variants as a technical artifact. Because some donors lacked HLA typing at each locus, the association tests relied only on the typed subset. In a later genetic analysis, fewer N-insertions in productive TCRs were reported among donors in an Asian-associated ancestry cluster than the roughly 700-donor mean. The study gave a list of 150 to 200 TCR beta chains associated with cytomegalovirus. In a later genetic analysis, a missense DCLRE1C variant was associated with V-gene and J-gene trimming of TCR beta chains, and the association was replicated in an independent cohort. Broadly in line with IMGT annotations, most TCR beta V segments showed up in productive rearrangements about 90% or about 30% of the time in an earlier analysis of roughly 590 of the donors. Assigning TCR associations to individual alleles was difficult when HLA alleles, especially DR and DQ, strongly co-occurred. Immune exposure information for the cohort was limited to CMV serostatus.

Sequenced: PBMCs. The chain links TRBV7-8 with TRBJ2-5; the D region possibly corresponds to TRBD1 (6 bases align). The clonotype comes from a young man in good health and CMV-seronegative. For the CDR3, the sequence is CASSAFQGMGETQYF. The sequenced DNA: TGTGCCAGCAGCGCCTTCCAGGGGATGGGAGAGACCCAGTACTTC.